This T cell receptor beta chain is from a study of spatial heterogeneity in lung cancer. About the research overall: The average count in raw reads for each unique TCR and UMI combination exceeded nine appearances.

A unique molecular identifier was attached to every TCR cDNA molecule. Using its own MiXCR run on the 5' RACE reads, TCRdb lists one record per CDR3 protein. Altogether some 5,000 distinct CDR3 sequences are present, over 25% being singletons, with the ten largest covering about 40%. In its sample, this clonotype is medium-sized. Specified time point: sample taken at primary tumor resection. The input material, whole RNA from tumor, nontumor lung or frozen PBMC, was sequenced unsorted. CDR1 and CDR2 from the germline V gene are KGHSH and LQKENI. The CDR3 is 15 amino acids. V was trimmed by 1 base and J by 0 bases, leaving 7 bases between them.

The chain recombines TRBV18 with TRBJ2-1; no definite D call. This TCR derives from a male donor with early-stage non-small cell lung cancer. Here the sequenced sample was PBMCs, taken at surgery. The CDR3 DNA sequence: TGTGCCAGCTCACCACGGTTGGGCTCCTACAATGAGCAGTTCTTC. Its protein product is CASSPRLGSYNEQFF.